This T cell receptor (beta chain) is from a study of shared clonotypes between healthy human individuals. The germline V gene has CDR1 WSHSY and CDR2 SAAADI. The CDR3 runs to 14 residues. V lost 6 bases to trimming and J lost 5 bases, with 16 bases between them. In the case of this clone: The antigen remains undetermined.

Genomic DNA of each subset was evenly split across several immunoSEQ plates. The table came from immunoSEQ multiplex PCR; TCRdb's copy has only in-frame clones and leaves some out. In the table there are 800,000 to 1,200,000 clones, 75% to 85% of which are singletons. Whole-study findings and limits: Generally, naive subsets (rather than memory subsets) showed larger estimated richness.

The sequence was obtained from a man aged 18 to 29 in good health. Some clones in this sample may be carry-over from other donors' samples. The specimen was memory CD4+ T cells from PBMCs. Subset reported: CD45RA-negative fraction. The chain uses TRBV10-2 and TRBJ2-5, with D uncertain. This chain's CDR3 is CASRVAVYGETQYF. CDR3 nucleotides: TGCGCCAGCAGGGTAGCTGTATACGGGGAGACCCAGTACTTC.